The rows below give T cell receptor beta chains drawn from one sample of a study of early T cells in non-severe SARS-CoV-2 infection. TCRdb reanalysed the 5' RACE reads using MiXCR and keeps one entry per CDR3 protein. The repertoire holds some 83,000 distinct CDR3 sequences, with about 10% as singletons. The sample in question was whole blood, obtained at baseline. The receptors here all came from an adult who was a healthcare worker with PCR-confirmed SARS-CoV-2 infection or an uninfected control (not recorded which). Each CDR3 is given with its conserved first and last residue. The D gene is left open where the match is weak. Clone size, where shown, is once, few, many, or a class for clones that have expanded.

D,size,V,length,J,DNA,CDR3
TRBD2,few,TRBV6-5,20,TRBJ2-5,TGTGCCAGCAGTTACTCGATGCTAGCGGGAGACCTAAGGGCAAGAGAGACCCAGTACTTC,CASSYSMLAGDLRARETQYF
TRBD1,-,TRBV2,14,TRBJ2-3,TGTGCCACTACCCGGGACAGGGGCTCAGATACGCAGTATTTT,CATTRDRGSDTQYF
-,-,TRBV29-1,13,TRBJ1-1,TGCAGCGTCGAGAGGGGGAGGATTCGACGAGCTTTCTTT,CSVERGRIRRAFF
TRBD2,few,TRBV7-2,16,TRBJ2-3,TGTGCCAGCAGCTTAGTGGGGACTAGCGGCACAGATACGCAGTATTTT,CASSLVGTSGTDTQYF
TRBD2,many,TRBV27,13,TRBJ2-7,TGTGCCAGCAGTTTATCGAGAGCGGGGGAGCAGTACTTC,CASSLSRAGEQYF
-,many,TRBV6-1,19,TRBJ2-3,TGTGCCAGCAGTGAACTACACGACTTACAGGGATTGGGCACAGATACGCAGTATTTT,CASSELHDLQGLGTDTQYF
-,-,TRBV4-2,18,TRBJ2-1,TGTGCCAGCAGCCAAGCCAGGATGGGACTTCATTACCATGAGCGTCAGTTCTTC,CASSQARMGLHYHERQFF
-,few,TRBV7-2,13,TRBJ2-1,TGTGCCAGCAGCACGGGACTCAACAATGAGCAGTTCTTC,CASSTGLNNEQFF
-,-,TRBV15,15,TRBJ1-4,TGTGCCACCAGCAGAGAAAGAGTGGAGAATGAAAAACTGTTTTTT,CATSRERVENEKLFF
-,-,TRBV20-1,14,TRBJ2-1,TGCAGTGCTGAATTCGATGGCCTAGCGATTAAGCAGTTCTTC,CSAEFDGLAIKQFF
TRBD1,many,TRBV24-1,16,TRBJ2-1,TGTGCCACCAGTGATGCCGGGACAGGGATTAGGAATGAGCAGTTCTTC,CATSDAGTGIRNEQFF
-,-,TRBV27,14,TRBJ2-5,TGTGCCAGCAGTTTAGGGGGCGGGGGAGAGACCCAGTACTTC,CASSLGGGGETQYF
-,-,TRBV11-2,16,TRBJ1-2,TGTGCCAGCAGCTTAGCCGCAGGGGCCGCGTCCTATGGCTACACCTTC,CASSLAAGAASYGYTF
-,few,TRBV18,14,TRBJ1-3,TGTGCCAGCTCGCCCGGACCCTCTGAAAACACCATATATTTT,CASSPGPSENTIYF
-,-,TRBV7-9,15,TRBJ1-4,TGTGCCAGCAGCTCCGGTCCCTCCTCTAATGAAAAACTGTTTTTT,CASSSGPSSNEKLFF
-,few,TRBV28,11,TRBJ2-1,TGTGCCAGCAGTCCGCACAATGAGCAGTTCTTC,CASSPHNEQFF
-,few,TRBV2,13,TRBJ1-5,TGTGCCAGCAGTGTATGGGGCTCCCAGCCCCAGCATTTT,CASSVWGSQPQHF
-,many,TRBV12-3/TRBV12-4,13,TRBJ2-7,TGTGCCAGCAGCCTAAATAGGGCCTACGAGCAGTACTTC,CASSLNRAYEQYF
-,many,TRBV27,13,TRBJ2-1,TGTGCCAGCAGTTTATTCCGGGCGGGTGAGCAGTTCTTC,CASSLFRAGEQFF
-,-,TRBV6-1,14,TRBJ1-3,TGTGCCAGCAGTGCGGCAGGGCCCGGAAACACCATATATTTT,CASSAAGPGNTIYF
-,-,TRBV12-3/TRBV12-4,16,TRBJ2-1,TGTGCCAGCAGTTTTATGAGCGGCTATGTCTACAATGAGCAGTTCTTC,CASSFMSGYVYNEQFF
TRBD1,few,TRBV12-3/TRBV12-4,13,TRBJ2-5,TGTGCCAGCAGTCCACCCGGACAGGGCGAAGAGTACTTC,CASSPPGQGEEYF
-,few,TRBV28,15,TRBJ1-4,TGTGCCAGCAGTGGGGCCCGTTCAACTAATGAAAAACTGTTTTTT,CASSGARSTNEKLFF
-,-,TRBV24-1,13,TRBJ2-7,TGTGCCACCAGTGAGGACAGCTCCTACGAGCAGTACTTC,CATSEDSSYEQYF
-,-,TRBV21-1,13,TRBJ2-7,TGTGCCAGCAGCAAAGACTGCGGCTACGAGCAGTACTTC,CASSKDCGYEQYF
-,few,TRBV20-1,14,TRBJ1-5,TGCAGTGCTACCAAAGACCCAGGCAATCAGCCCCAGCATTTT,CSATKDPGNQPQHF